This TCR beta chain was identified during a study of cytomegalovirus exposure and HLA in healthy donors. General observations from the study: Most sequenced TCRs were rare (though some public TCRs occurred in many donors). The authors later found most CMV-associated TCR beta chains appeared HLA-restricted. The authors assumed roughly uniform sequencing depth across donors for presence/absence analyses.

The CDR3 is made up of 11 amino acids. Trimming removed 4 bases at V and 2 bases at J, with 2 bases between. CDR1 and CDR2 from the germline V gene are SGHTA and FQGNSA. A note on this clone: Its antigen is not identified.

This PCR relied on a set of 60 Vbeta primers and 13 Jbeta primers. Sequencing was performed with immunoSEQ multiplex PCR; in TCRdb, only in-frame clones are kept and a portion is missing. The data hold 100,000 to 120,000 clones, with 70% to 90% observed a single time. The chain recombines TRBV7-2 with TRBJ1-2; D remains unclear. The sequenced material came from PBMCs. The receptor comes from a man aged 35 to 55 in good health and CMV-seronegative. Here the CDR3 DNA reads TGTGCCAGCAGCTCGAACTATGGCTACACCTTC. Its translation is CASSSNYGYTF.